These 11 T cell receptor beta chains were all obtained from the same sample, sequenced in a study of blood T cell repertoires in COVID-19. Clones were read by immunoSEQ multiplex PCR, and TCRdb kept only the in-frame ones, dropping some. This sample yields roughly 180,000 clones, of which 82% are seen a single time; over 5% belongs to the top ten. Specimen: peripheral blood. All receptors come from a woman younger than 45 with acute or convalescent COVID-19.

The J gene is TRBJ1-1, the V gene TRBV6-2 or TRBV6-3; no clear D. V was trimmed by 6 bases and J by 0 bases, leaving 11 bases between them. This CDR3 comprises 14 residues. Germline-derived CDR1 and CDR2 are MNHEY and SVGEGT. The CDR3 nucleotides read TGTGCCAGCAGCCCCCCGGCGGTGAACACTGAAGCTTTCTTT. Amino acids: CASSPPAVNTEAFF.

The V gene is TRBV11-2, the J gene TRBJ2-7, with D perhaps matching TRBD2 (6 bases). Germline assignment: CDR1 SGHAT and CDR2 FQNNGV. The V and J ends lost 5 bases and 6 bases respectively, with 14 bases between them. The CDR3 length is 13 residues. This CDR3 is CASSPKGGREQYF. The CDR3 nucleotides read TGTGCCAGCAGCCCAAAGGGAGGCCGCGAGCAGTACTTC.

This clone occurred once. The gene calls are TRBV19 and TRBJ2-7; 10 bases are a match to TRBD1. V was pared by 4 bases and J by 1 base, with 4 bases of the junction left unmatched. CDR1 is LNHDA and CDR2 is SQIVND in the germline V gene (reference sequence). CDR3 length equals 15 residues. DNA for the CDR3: TGTGCCAGTAGTAAGGACAGGGGGTCTTCCTACGAGCAGTACTTC. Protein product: CASSKDRGSSYEQYF.

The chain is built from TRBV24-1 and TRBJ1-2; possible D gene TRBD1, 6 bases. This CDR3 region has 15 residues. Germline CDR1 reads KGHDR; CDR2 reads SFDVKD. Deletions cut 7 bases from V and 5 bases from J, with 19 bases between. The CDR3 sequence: CATSETGLSRYGYTF. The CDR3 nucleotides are TGTGCCACCAGCGAGACAGGATTGTCCCGTTATGGCTACACCTTC.

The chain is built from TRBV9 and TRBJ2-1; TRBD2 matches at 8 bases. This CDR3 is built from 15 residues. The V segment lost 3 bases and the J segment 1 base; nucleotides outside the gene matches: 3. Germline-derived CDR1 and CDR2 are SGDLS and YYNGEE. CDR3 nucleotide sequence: TGTGCCAGCAGCGCAGCGGGGGTTTCCTACAATGAGCAGTTCTTC. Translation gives CASSAAGVSYNEQFF.

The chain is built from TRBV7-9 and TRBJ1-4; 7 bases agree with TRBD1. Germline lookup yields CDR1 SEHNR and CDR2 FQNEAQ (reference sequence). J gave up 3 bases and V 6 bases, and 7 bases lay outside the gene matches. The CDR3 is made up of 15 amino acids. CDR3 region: CASRHRDRANEKLFF. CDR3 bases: TGTGCCAGCAGACACAGGGACAGAGCTAATGAAAAACTGTTTTTT.

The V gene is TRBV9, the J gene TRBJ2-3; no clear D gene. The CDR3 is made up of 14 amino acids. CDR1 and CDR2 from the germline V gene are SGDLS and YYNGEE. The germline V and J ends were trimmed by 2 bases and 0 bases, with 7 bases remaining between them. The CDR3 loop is CASSVGSSTDTQYF. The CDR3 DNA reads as TGTGCCAGCAGCGTTGGCAGTAGCACAGATACGCAGTATTTT.

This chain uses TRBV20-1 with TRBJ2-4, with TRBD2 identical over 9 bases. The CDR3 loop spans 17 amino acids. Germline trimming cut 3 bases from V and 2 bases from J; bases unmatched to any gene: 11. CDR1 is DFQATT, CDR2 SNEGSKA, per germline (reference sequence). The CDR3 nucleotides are TGCAGTGCTAGTCCGCTTCTAGCGGGAAAGTCCAAAAACATTCAGTACTTC. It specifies CSASPLLAGKSKNIQYF.

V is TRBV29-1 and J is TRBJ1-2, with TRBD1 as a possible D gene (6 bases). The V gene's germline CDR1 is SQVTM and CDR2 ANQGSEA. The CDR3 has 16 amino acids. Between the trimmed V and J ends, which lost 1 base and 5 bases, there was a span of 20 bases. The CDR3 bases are TGCAGCGTTGAAGCTTGGCAGGGGAATTTAGGGTATGGCTACACCTTC. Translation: CSVEAWQGNLGYGYTF.

The CDR3 spells CASSITGDWQPQHF. DNA for the CDR3: TGTGCCAGTAGTATAACGGGGGACTGGCAGCCCCAGCATTTT. The V gene is TRBV19, the J gene TRBJ1-5; maybe TRBD1 (5 bases). The V gene lost 2 bases and the J gene lost 7 bases, with 12 bases spanning the gap. The CDR3 runs 14 residues. Germline lookup yields CDR1 LNHDA and CDR2 SQIVND (reference sequence).

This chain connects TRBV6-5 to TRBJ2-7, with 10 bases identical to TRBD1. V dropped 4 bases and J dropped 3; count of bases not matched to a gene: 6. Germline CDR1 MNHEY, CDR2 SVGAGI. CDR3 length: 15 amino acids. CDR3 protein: CASSLTGTGVYEQYF. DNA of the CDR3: TGTGCCAGCAGTTTAACCGGGACAGGGGTCTACGAGCAGTACTTC.